The present T cell receptor (beta chain) was sequenced within a study of metastatic and nonmetastatic thyroid tumors. Across the study: Repertoire comparison spanned blood and tumor or nodule tissue of malignant and benign thyroid patients.

With MiXCR, TCRdb reprocessed the PCR reads. The sample records 15,000 or so clones, roughly a quarter being singletons. Nobody among the patients had been given any treatment before thyroid surgery. This clone was detected only a few times. V was pared by 0 bases and J by 4 bases, with 4 bases between. The germline V gene has CDR1 SGHAT and CDR2 FQNNGV. This CDR3 has 13 residues. The sequence came from a female donor with papillary thyroid cancer or a benign thyroid nodule (not recorded which). Some clones in this sample may be carry-over from other donors' samples. The chain combines TRBV11-2 with TRBJ1-3; D uncertain. What was sequenced was adjacent normal tissue. The CDR3 bases are TGTGCCAGCAGCTTAGATGCCGGAAACACCATATATTTT. This sequence encodes CASSLDAGNTIYF.